This T cell receptor beta chain derives from a study of cytomegalovirus exposure and HLA in healthy donors. About the study: A later analysis reported the same platform for the 90 to 150 validation repertoires and the roughly 700 first-cohort repertoires. Study-wide points: Under in vitro conditions, a few CMV-associated chains were confirmed as specific for CMV antigens. Cytomegalovirus-associated TCR beta chains were listed, numbering 150 to 200. Most observed TCR sequences were rare, whereas some public TCRs were detected in many donors.

Worth noting for this clone: Its antigen is as yet unknown.

TCRdb's copy holds only in-frame clones and misses some; the assay was immunoSEQ multiplex PCR. The data show roughly 130,000 clones, 70% to 90% seen once. The CDR3 runs to 14 residues. The V gene lost 1 base and the J gene lost 3 bases, with 10 bases spanning the gap. From germline, CDR1 is MNHNS and CDR2 SASEGT. Sequences were obtained from PBMCs. V and J are TRBV6-1 and TRBJ2-7, with D perhaps TRBD1 (5 bases). The TCR sequence derives from a young man in good health and CMV-seronegative. In DNA form, the CDR3 reads TGTGCCAGCAGTGAAGGGGCAGGGCGCTACGAGCAGTACTTC. It codes for CASSEGAGRYEQYF.